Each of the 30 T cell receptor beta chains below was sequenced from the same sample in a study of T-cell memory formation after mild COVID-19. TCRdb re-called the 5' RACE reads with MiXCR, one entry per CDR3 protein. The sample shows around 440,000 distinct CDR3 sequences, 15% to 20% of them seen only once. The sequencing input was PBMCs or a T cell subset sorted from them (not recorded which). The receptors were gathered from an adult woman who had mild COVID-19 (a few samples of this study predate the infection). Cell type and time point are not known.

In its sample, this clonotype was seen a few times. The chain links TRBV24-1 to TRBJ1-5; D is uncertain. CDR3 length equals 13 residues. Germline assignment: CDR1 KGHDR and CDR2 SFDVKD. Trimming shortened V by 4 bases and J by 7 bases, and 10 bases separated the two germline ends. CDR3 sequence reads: CATSDRDGQPQHF. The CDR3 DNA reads TGTGCCACCAGTGACCGTGACGGGCAGCCCCAGCATTTT.

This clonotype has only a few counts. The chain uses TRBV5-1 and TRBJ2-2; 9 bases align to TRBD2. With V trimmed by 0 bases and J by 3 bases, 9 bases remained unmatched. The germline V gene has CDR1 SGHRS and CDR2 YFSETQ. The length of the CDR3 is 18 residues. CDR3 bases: TGCGCCAGCAGCTTGGATTCGTCGGGACTAGCTTACACCGGGGAGCTGTTTTTT. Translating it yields CASSLDSSGLAYTGELFF.

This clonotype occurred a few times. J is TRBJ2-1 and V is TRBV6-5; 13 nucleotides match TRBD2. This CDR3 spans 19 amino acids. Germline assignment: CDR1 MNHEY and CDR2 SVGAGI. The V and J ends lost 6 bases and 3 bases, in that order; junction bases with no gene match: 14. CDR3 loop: CASRLRVRTSGGVYNEQFF. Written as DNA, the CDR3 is TGTGCCAGCAGACTAAGGGTCCGGACTAGCGGGGGAGTCTACAATGAGCAGTTCTTC.

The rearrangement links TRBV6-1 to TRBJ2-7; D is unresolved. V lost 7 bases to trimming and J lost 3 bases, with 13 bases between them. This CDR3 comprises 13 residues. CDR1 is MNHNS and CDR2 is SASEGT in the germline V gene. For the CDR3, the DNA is TGTGCCAGCACCCTGGACCGGCGCTACGAGCAGTACTTC. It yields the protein CASTLDRRYEQYF.

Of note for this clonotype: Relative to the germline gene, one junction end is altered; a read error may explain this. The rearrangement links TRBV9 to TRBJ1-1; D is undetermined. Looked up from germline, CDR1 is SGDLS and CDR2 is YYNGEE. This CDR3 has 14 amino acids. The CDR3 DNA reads TGTGCCAGCAGGGTAGTGGATTTTAACACTGAAGCTTTCTTT. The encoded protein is CASRVVDFNTEAFF.

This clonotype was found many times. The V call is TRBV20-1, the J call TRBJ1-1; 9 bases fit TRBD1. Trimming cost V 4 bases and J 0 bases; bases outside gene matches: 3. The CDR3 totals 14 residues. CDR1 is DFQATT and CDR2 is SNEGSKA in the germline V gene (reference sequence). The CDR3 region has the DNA TGCAGTGCTAAGGGACAGGGTTTGAACACTGAAGCTTTCTTT. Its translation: CSAKGQGLNTEAFF.

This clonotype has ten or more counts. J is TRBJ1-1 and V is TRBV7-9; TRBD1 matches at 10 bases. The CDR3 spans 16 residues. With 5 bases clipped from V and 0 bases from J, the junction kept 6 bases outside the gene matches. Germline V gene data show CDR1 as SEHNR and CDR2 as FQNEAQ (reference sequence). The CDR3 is CASSPGTGVMNTEAFF. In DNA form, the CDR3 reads TGTGCCAGCAGCCCTGGGACAGGGGTGATGAACACTGAAGCTTTCTTT.

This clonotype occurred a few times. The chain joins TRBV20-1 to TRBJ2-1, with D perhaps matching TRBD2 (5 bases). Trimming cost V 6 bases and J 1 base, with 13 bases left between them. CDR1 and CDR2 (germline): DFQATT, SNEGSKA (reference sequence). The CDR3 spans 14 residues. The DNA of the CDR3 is TGCAGTGCGAGAACCCGGGGTTCCTACAATGAGCAGTTCTTC. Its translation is CSARTRGSYNEQFF.

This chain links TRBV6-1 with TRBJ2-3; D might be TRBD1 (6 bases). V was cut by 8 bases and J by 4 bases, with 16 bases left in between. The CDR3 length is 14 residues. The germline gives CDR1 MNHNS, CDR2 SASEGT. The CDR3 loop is CASHTGFSADTQYF. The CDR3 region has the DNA TGTGCCAGCCATACAGGGTTTAGCGCAGATACGCAGTATTTT.

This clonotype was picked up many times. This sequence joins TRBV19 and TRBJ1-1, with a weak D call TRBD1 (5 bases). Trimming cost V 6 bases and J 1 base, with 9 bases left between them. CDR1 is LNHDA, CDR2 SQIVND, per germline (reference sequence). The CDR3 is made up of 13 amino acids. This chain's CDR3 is CASRAGRNTEAFF. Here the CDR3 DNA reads TGTGCCAGTAGGGCAGGGAGGAACACTGAAGCTTTCTTT.

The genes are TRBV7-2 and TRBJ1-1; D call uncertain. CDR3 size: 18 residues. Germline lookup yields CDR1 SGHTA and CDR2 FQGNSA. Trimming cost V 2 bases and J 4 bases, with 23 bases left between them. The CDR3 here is CASSLQSGGRFSGTEAFF. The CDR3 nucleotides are TGTGCCAGCAGCTTACAGAGTGGTGGCAGGTTTTCTGGCACTGAAGCTTTCTTT.

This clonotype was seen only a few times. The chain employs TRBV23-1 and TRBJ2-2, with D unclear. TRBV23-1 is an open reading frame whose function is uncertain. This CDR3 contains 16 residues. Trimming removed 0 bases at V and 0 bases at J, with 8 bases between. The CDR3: CASSQSPSPNTGELFF. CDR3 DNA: TGCGCCAGCAGTCAATCCCCCAGTCCGAACACCGGGGAGCTGTTTTTT.

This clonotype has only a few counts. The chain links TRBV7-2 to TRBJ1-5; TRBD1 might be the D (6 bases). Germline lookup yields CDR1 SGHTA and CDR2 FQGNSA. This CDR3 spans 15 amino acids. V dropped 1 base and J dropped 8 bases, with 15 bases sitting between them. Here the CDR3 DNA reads TGTGCCAGCAGCTTAGACCACAGGGTGACGGAGCCCCAGCATTTT. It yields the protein CASSLDHRVTEPQHF.

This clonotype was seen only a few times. In DNA, the CDR3 is TGTGCCAGCAGCCAAGAGGGGACTAGCGGGGAGCAGTTCTTC. As protein: CASSQEGTSGEQFF. The chain carries TRBV4-2 and TRBJ2-1; 12 nucleotides line up with TRBD2. Germline CDR1 is LGHNA and CDR2 is YNFKEQ. The CDR3 runs to 14 residues. V shed 0 bases and J 10 bases; nucleotides not matched to a gene: 1.

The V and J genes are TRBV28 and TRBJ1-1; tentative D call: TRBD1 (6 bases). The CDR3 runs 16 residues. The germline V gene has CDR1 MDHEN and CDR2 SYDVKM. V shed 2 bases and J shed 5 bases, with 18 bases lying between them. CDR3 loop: CASSLSGQGFATEAFF. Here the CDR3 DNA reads TGTGCCAGCAGTTTAAGTGGCCAGGGGTTCGCGACTGAAGCTTTCTTT.

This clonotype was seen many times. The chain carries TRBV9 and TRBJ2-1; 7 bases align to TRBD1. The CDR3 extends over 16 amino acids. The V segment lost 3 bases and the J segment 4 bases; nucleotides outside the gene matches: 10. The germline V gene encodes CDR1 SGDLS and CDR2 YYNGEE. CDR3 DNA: TGTGCCAGCAGCGGAAGCAAGACGGGACAGTACAATGAGCAGTTCTTC. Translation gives CASSGSKTGQYNEQFF.

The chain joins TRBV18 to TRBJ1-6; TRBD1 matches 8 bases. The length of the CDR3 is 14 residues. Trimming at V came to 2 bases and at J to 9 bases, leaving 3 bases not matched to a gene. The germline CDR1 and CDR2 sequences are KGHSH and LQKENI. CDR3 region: CASSPGQGSSPLHF. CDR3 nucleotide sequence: TGTGCCAGCTCACCAGGACAGGGAAGTTCACCCCTCCACTTT. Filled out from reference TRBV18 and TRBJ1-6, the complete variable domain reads NAGVMQNPRHLVRRRGQEARLRCSPMKGHSHVYWYRQLPEEGLKFMVYLQKENIIDESGMPKERFSAEFPKEGPSILRIQQVVRGDSAAYFCASSPGQGSSPLHFGNGTRLTVT.

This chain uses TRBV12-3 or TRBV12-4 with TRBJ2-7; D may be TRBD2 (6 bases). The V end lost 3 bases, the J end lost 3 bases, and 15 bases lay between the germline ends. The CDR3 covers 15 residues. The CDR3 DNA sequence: TGTGCCAGCAGTTTGGGCGGGGCAAGTAACTACGAGCAGTACTTC. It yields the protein CASSLGGASNYEQYF.

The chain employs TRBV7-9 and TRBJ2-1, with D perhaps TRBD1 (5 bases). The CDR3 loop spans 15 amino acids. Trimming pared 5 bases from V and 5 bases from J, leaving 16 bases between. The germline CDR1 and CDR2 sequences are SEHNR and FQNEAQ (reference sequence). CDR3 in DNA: TGTGCCAGCAGCAGGATAGTGGGGCTTGACAATGAGCAGTTCTTC. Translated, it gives CASSRIVGLDNEQFF. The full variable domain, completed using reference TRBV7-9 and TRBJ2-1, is DTGVSQNPRHKITKRGQNVTFRCDPISEHNRLYWYRQTLGQGPEFLTYFQNEAQLEKSRLLSDRFSAERPKGSFSTLEIQRTEQGDSAMYLCASSRIVGLDNEQFFGPGTRLTVL.

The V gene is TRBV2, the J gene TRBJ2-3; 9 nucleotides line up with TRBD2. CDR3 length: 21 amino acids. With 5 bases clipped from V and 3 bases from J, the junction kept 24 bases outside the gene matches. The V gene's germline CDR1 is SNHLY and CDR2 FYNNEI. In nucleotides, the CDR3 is TGTGCCAGCAGTCTCACGGGACAGTCAGGCCCTTTAGCGGGAGCTACAGATACGCAGTATTTT. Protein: CASSLTGQSGPLAGATDTQYF.

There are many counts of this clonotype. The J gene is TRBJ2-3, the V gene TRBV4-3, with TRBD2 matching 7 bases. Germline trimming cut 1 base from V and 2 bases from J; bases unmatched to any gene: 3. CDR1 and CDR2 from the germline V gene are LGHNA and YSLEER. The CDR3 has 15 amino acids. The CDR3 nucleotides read TGCGCCAGCAGCCAAGGAGCGGGATCCACAGATACGCAGTATTTT. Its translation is CASSQGAGSTDTQYF.

DNA of the CDR3: TGCGCCAGCAGCGTACCGGGGGCGAGCTATGGCTACACCTTC. Its translation: CASSVPGASYGYTF. The chain couples TRBV5-1 to TRBJ1-2; weak D call: TRBD1 (6 bases). The CDR3 spans 14 residues. The germline V gene has CDR1 SGHRS and CDR2 YFSETQ. The ends were cut back, 4 bases at V and 4 bases at J, with 14 bases in the middle.

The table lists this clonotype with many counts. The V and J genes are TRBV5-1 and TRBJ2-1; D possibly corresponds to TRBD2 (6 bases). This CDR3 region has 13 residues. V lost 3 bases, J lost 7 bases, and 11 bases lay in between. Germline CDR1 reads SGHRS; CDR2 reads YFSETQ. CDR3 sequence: CASSWTGGNEQFF. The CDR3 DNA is TGCGCCAGCAGCTGGACTGGGGGGAATGAGCAGTTCTTC.

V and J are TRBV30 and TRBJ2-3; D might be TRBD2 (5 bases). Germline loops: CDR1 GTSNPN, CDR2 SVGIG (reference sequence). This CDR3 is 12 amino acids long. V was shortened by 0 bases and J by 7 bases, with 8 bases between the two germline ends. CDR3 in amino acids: CAWSVREYTQYF. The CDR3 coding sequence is TGTGCCTGGAGTGTACGGGAATATACGCAGTATTTT.

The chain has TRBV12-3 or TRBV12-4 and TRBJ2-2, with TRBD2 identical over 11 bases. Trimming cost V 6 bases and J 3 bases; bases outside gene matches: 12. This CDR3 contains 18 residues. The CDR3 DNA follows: TGTGCCAGCAGCTTCACTAGCGGGGGCCCACGGGACACCGGGGAGCTGTTTTTT. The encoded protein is CASSFTSGGPRDTGELFF.

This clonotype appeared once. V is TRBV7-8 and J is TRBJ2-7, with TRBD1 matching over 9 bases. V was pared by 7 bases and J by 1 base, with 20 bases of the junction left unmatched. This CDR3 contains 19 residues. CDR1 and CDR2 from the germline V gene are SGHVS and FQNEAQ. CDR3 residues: CASTPDGGGQGTASYEQYF. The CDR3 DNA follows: TGTGCCAGCACCCCCGACGGTGGGGGACAGGGTACCGCGTCCTACGAGCAGTACTTC.

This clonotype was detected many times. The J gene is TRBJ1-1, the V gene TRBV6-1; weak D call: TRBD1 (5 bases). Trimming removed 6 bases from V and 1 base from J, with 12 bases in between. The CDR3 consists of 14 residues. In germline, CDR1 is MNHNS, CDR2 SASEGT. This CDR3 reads CASSRASANTEAFF. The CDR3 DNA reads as TGTGCCAGCAGCAGGGCCTCCGCGAACACTGAAGCTTTCTTT.

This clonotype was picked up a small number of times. The DNA of the CDR3 is TGTGCCAGCAGTCAGGACCCGAGCTCCTACAATGAGCAGTTCTTC. Amino acids: CASSQDPSSYNEQFF. The gene calls are TRBV6-1 and TRBJ2-1; D ambiguous. The CDR3 runs 15 residues. V was shortened by 5 bases and J by 0 bases, with 11 bases between the two germline ends. Per germline, CDR1 MNHNS and CDR2 SASEGT.

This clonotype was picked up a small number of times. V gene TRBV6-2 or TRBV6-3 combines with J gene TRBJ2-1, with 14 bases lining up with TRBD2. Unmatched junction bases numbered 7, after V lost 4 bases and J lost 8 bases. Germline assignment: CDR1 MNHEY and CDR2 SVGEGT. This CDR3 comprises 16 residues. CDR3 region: CASSSGTSGRRDEQFF. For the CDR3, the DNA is TGTGCCAGCAGTTCCGGGACTAGCGGGAGAAGGGATGAGCAGTTCTTC.

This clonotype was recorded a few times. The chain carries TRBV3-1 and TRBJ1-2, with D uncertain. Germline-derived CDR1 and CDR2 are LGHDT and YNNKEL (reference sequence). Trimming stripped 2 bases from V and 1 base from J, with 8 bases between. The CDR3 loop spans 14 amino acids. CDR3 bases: TGTGCCAGCAGCCAACAACAGATTAACTATGGCTACACCTTC. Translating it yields CASSQQQINYGYTF.